Included here is one T cell receptor (beta chain) sequence, with context. This clonotype appeared many times. Its cognate antigen has yet to be identified. Base qualities are missing; no much larger clone stands one base away. The hyperthyroidism patients were between 18 and 65 years old and newly diagnosed, with a disease duration of less than 2 months. The study excluded patients with uncontrolled infections, other autoimmune diseases, pregnancy or lactation. Diagnoses were based on clinical symptoms, serum thyroxine and TRAb, thyroid ultrasound and orbital computed tomography. For progressor patients, blood was drawn at the first diagnosis of hyperthyroidism, before any ophthalmopathy symptoms had appeared. Ficoll-Paque density gradient centrifugation was used to isolate PBMCs from under 11 ml of fresh peripheral blood. Progressor patients were defined as those initially diagnosed with Graves' hyperthyroidism in whom ophthalmopathy developed during follow-up. Total RNA was extracted using Trizol reagent, and RNA quality was assessed on an Agilent 2100 Bioanalyzer.

The TCR beta CDR3 regions were amplified from the RNA transcripts. The TCR CDR3 was subjected to a first round of RT-PCR using the HTBI primer set and the Qiagen OneStep RT-PCR kit. Libraries were constructed in a second round of multiplex PCR, after which size selection and purification were carried out. The libraries were sequenced on an Illumina HiSeq2000 using paired-end 100 bp reads. As for the original processing: SOAPnuke was used to process the raw data, removing reads that contained adapters or uncalled bases, had a mean Phred below 15, or lacked an exact match to the constant primer or identifier. High-quality paired reads were merged using COPE v1.2.5, and each unique nucleotide sequence was defined as a clonotype. Clonotypes were aligned to IMGT TRBV, TRBD and TRBJ reference segments using MiTCR v1.1. The analysis was restricted to V-J combinations with a frequency above 0.0001, which together covered roughly 99% of the repertoires. A TCS score was defined as the ratio between F50 (clonal expansion) and ExV (chaos), using BLOSUM62-based TCRdist between CDR3 peptides within each V-J. Welch's t-statistics and random forest reduced 500 to 550 V-J features to 13, which were used in a naive Bayes classifier (R e1071). In TCRdb, the public reads were trimmed at Q25 with fastp and aligned with MiXCR, with productive beta chains retained. CDR3 protein duplicates are merged, each entry listing the most common genes and DNA. The V and J calls were determined by TCRdb, not by the authors. The sample contains 250,000 or so distinct CDR3 sequences, approximately 16% of them found a single time. 30% of the sample belongs to the ten largest clones.

V was cut back by 8 bases and J by 6 bases, leaving a gap of 13 bases between them. From the cysteine through the phenylalanine, the CDR3 covers 12 amino acids. Only the CDR3 DNA stays, 36 bases, in frame from base 1. Looking up the germline V gene yields CDR1 SGHAT and CDR2 FQNNGV. The data are from a study of T cells in Graves' hyperthyroidism and ophthalmopathy (dated by TCRdb to 2018 to 2020). Context from the whole study: Peripheral blood samples were taken at the time of initial diagnosis, prior to any treatment. To identify distinguishing TCR V-J signatures, a discovery cohort of 95 to 100 patients was used, comprising roughly 45 with Graves' ophthalmopathy and some 57 with stable Graves' hyperthyroidism. An independent validation cohort of 18 to 20 hyperthyroidism patients and approximately 15 patients who later progressed to ophthalmopathy tested prospective prediction of ophthalmopathy. The approximately 100 discovery patients were randomly split 7:3 into training and test sets. Thyroid tissue and blood T-cell repertoires from about six Graves' hyperthyroidism patients were also compared in the study. Once sampling was done, hyperthyroidism patients were given methimazole at a starting dose of 30 mg daily, whereas ophthalmopathy patients were given high-dose intravenous methylprednisolone. TCR Vbeta CDR3 sequencing of approximately 140 peripheral blood samples (under 45 ophthalmopathy, approximately 80 hyperthyroidism and some 17 progressor patients) is reported in the paper. What the research found in general, with its limitations: No statistical method was used to fix the sample size in advance, and group allocation was not hidden from the investigators. In validation, the model predicted progression to ophthalmopathy with approximately 70% sensitivity and approximately 74% specificity, a median of 6.5 months before onset. In cross-validation, a model built on a 13 V-J signature told ophthalmopathy apart from stable hyperthyroidism with approximately 90% sensitivity and around 83% specificity, and in testing the same model reached 80%/75%. Blood samples also contained most of the expanded thyroid clonotypes (frequency above 0.001), which suggests that blood repertoires may reflect thyroid immune responses.

Recombination joined TRBV11-2 with TRBJ1-1, with no D gene named confidently. This receptor was obtained from a woman between 45 and 65 years old with Graves' hyperthyroidism that later progressed to Graves' ophthalmopathy. The sample consisted of blood. The encoded CDR3 is CASGAKRAEAFF. The DNA sequence reads TGTGCCAGCGGCGCTAAGAGGGCTGAAGCTTTCTTT. The entire variable domain, with the stretches around the CDR3 drawn from the reference TRBV11-2 and TRBJ1-1 proteins, is EAGVAQSPRYKIIEKRQSVAFWCNPISGHATLYWYQQILGQGPKLLIQFQNNGVVDDSQLPKDRFSAERLKGVDSTLKIQPAKLEDSAVYLCASGAKRAEAFFGQGTRLTVV.